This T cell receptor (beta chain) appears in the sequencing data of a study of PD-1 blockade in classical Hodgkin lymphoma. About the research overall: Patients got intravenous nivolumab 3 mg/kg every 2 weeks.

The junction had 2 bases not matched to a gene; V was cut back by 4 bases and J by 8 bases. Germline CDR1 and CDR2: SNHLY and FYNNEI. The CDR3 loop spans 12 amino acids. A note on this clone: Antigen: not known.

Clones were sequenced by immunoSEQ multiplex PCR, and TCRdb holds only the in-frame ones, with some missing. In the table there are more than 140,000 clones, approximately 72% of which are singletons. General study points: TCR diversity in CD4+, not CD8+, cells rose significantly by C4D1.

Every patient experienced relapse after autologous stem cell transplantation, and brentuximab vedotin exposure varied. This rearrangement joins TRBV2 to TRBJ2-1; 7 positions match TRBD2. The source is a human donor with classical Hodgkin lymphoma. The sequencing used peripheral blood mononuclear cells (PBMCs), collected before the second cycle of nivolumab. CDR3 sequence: CASSGLAYEQFF. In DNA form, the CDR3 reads TGTGCCAGCAGTGGACTAGCTTATGAGCAGTTCTTC.